This TCR beta chain appears in the sequencing data of a study of OX40 agonist ivuxolimab in advanced cancers. Study-level points and caveats: Still undetermined is the antigen specificity of the expanded peripheral T cells.

Trimming stripped 6 bases from V and 4 bases from J, with 10 bases between. Germline-derived CDR1 and CDR2 are SGHTA and FQGNSA. The CDR3 has 13 amino acids. This clone was seen a few times. Its target is unknown. The method was immunoSEQ multiplex PCR; TCRdb's version includes in-frame clones alone and lacks a portion of them. Of 55,000 to 60,000 clones in the sample, less than 90% were seen once. This chain links TRBV7-2 with TRBJ1-3; D unclear. The receptor was isolated from an adult with an advanced solid tumor such as melanoma, head and neck, liver or kidney cancer. This specimen was CD4+ or CD8+ T cells sorted from blood, taken in a trial of the OX40 agonist ivuxolimab. The CDR3 here is CASSLTAGNTIYF. The CDR3 DNA follows: TGTGCCAGCAGTTTAACCGCCGGAAACACCATATATTTT. Complete variable domain (other parts from reference TRBV7-2 and TRBJ1-3): GAGVSQSPSNKVTEKGKDVELRCDPISGHTALYWYRQSLGQGLEFLIYFQGNSAPDKSGLPSDRFSAERTGGSVSTLTIQRTQQEDSAVYLCASSLTAGNTIYFGEGSWLTVV.